Each of the 5 T cell receptor beta chains below was sequenced from the same sample in a study of blood T cell repertoires in COVID-19. Sequenced by immunoSEQ multiplex PCR; TCRdb stores in-frame clones only, minus some. The sample has 45,000 to 50,000 clones; over 80% are singletons. Source material: peripheral blood. These TCRs come from an elderly man in a cohort sampled during active COVID-19.

The V gene is TRBV14, the J gene TRBJ2-2; 8 bases fit TRBD2. This CDR3 is built from 15 residues. V gave up 4 bases and J gave up 4 bases; unmatched junction bases: 5. Per germline, CDR1 SGHDN and CDR2 FVKESK. In nucleotides, the CDR3 is TGTGCCAGCAGCCCGGGGGGGCGGGTCACCGGGGAGCTGTTTTTT. Its protein product is CASSPGGRVTGELFF. Supplemented by reference TRBV14 and TRBJ2-2, the full variable domain reads EAGVTQFPSHSVIEKGQTVTLRCDPISGHDNLYWYRRVMGKEIKFLLHFVKESKQDESGMPNNRFLAERTGGTYSTLKVQPAELEDSGVYFCASSPGGRVTGELFFGEGSRLTVL.

The chain couples TRBV4-1 to TRBJ1-2; perhaps TRBD1 as D (5 bases). V was clipped by 0 bases and J by 4 bases, with 12 bases between them. The CDR3 has 15 amino acids. CDR1 MGHRA and CDR2 YSYEKL come from the germline V gene. This CDR3 is CASSQDQGGGYGYTF. CDR3 nucleotides: TGCGCCAGCAGCCAAGACCAGGGTGGCGGCTATGGCTACACCTTC.

The J gene is TRBJ1-1, the V gene TRBV5-4, with a tentative D call TRBD1 (6 bases). The CDR3 has 15 amino acids. V lost 4 bases, J lost 5 bases, and 18 bases lay in between. Germline V lookup: CDR1 SGHNT, CDR2 YYREEE (reference sequence). CDR3 amino acids: CASSPDGGRRTEAFF. The CDR3 DNA sequence: TGTGCCAGCAGCCCCGACGGGGGGCGACGAACTGAAGCTTTCTTT. Complete variable domain (other parts from reference TRBV5-4 and TRBJ1-1): ETGVTQSPTHLIKTRGQQVTLRCSSQSGHNTVSWYQQALGQGPQFIFQYYREEENGRGNFPPRFSGLQFPNYSSELNVNALELDDSALYLCASSPDGGRRTEAFFGQGTRLTVV.

Comment on this clone: The same CDR3 is also encoded by other DNA sequences in this sample. The chain links TRBV2 to TRBJ1-6; TRBD1 matches at 9 bases. Germline values: CDR1 SNHLY, CDR2 FYNNEI. The CDR3 length is 16 residues. V lost 6 bases, J lost 0 bases, and 3 bases stayed unmatched. The CDR3 nucleotides are TGTGCCAGCAGGGACAGGGGAAGCTCCTATAATTCACCCCTCCACTTT. Its translation is CASRDRGSSYNSPLHF.

V usage is TRBV21-1 and J usage is TRBJ1-4; the listed D gene, TRBD1, was not tested against the DNA. TRBV21-1 is a known pseudogene. The CDR3 has 11 amino acids. As DNA, the CDR3 is TGTGCCAGCCTCCTAGGGGGAAAACTGTTTTTT. It translates to CASLLGGKLFF.